This T cell receptor beta chain was obtained from a study of regulatory T cells in long-lasting Graves disease. General study points: Newly diagnosed Graves' patients exceeded persistent ones in TCR diversity. Sample size was small, which may have lowered accuracy.

Arm-PCR of CDR3 regions with iRepertoire HTBI primers generated TCR beta libraries. MiXCR, run by TCRdb on the multiplex PCR reads, gives a single entry per CDR3 protein. The profile shows roughly 500,000 distinct CDR3 sequences, 13% of them singletons. The time point here: newly diagnosed GD, antithyroid drugs for less than 3 months. PBMCs provided the RNA from which the TCR library was made. Graves' disease diagnosis used American Thyroid Association guidelines. In regard to this clonotype: Its specificity is unknown.

The CDR3 has 15 amino acids. Germline assignment: CDR1 SGHDN and CDR2 FVKESK. V was cut by 3 bases and J by 4 bases, with 12 bases left in between. This sample also appeared in a second study, on T cells in Graves' hyperthyroidism and ophthalmopathy.

The material sequenced was peripheral blood mononuclear cells (PBMCs), taken at new diagnosis, from a patient treated with antithyroid drugs. The source is a man between 25 and 39 years old with Graves disease. The genes are TRBV14 and TRBJ2-2; D is uncertain. DNA of the CDR3: TGTGCCAGCAGCCAGCCGCCGGTCACCACCGGGGAGCTGTTTTTT. This sequence encodes CASSQPPVTTGELFF.